Below, one TCR beta chain is given with its context. Its antigen is not known. Trimming took 7 bases from V and 0 from J, leaving 12 bases between them. The germline V gene has CDR1 GTSNPN and CDR2 SVGIG (reference sequence). The CDR3 has 13 amino acids. Per sorted-subset replicate PCR, input was around 200 ng DNA, representing about 29,000 T cell genomes. Measured with immunoSEQ multiplex PCR; TCRdb has only the in-frame clones, and not every one. The repertoire consists of 2 million to 2.5 million clones, with 90% to 95% occurring once and the leading ten covering 0.1% to 0.15%. This sample stems from a study of shared clonotypes between healthy human individuals. Study-level results: The generation probabilities recorded for non-shared clonotypes fell below those of clonotypes shared by all four donors.

Input material: naive CD4+ T cells sorted from blood. The subset was: CD45RA+ positively selected. The receptor was isolated from a man younger than 30 in good health. This sequence joins TRBV30 and TRBJ1-1, with a possible D match to TRBD1 (5 bases). The CDR3, as DNA: TGTGCCTTTCAACAGGCCCTGAACACTGAAGCTTTCTTT. Amino acid sequence: CAFQQALNTEAFF.